The text below deals with one T cell receptor (beta chain). From germline, CDR1 is MRHNA and CDR2 SNTAGT. Trimming pared 4 bases from V and 5 bases from J, leaving 10 bases between. The length of the CDR3 is 13 residues. This record comes from a study of cytomegalovirus exposure and HLA in healthy donors. Vbeta (60) and Jbeta (13) primers were used in the PCR. The method was immunoSEQ multiplex PCR; TCRdb's version includes in-frame clones alone and lacks a portion of them. Its listing shows about 48,000 clones. Material: PBMCs. This sequence was found in a male donor in good health and CMV-seropositive. The J gene is TRBJ2-3, the V gene TRBV6-4; the D gene is possibly TRBD2 (5 bases). The CDR3 region has the DNA TGTGCCAGCAGTGTTTGGGCGGGAGATACGCAGTATTTT. It encodes CASSVWAGDTQYF.